This paragraph reports one T cell receptor beta chain. Its matching antigen is unknown. The data were produced by immunoSEQ multiplex PCR, yet TCRdb's version contains in-frame clones alone and is incomplete. The table records more than 70,000 clones, 85% to 90% of them present only once. Sampling of blood occurred at baseline, cycle 4 day 1, and cycle 7 day 1. These data are taken from a study of OX40 agonist ivuxolimab in advanced cancers. Study background: Enrolled patients in dose escalation had cancers that were hepatocellular carcinoma, melanoma, renal cell or head and neck cancer. Cohort: around 86% men, mean age approximately 60, aged roughly 20 to 79.

Whole-study results and caveats: At 0.1 to 3.0 mg/kg and by week 6, CD4+ and CD8+ T cells in the blood had expanded clonally.

This material consisted of CD4+ or CD8+ T cells sorted from blood, taken in a trial of the OX40 agonist ivuxolimab. This clonotype was obtained from an adult with an advanced solid tumor such as melanoma, head and neck, liver or kidney cancer.

Here the CDR3 reads CASSVARNYNEQFF. CDR3 in DNA: TGTGCCAGCAGCGTAGCTAGAAATTACAATGAGCAGTTCTTC. The rearrangement joins TRBV9 to TRBJ2-1; no reliable D call. Germline V lookup: CDR1 SGDLS, CDR2 YYNGEE. The CDR3 runs to 14 residues. Trimming took 0 bases from V and 4 from J, leaving 8 bases between them.